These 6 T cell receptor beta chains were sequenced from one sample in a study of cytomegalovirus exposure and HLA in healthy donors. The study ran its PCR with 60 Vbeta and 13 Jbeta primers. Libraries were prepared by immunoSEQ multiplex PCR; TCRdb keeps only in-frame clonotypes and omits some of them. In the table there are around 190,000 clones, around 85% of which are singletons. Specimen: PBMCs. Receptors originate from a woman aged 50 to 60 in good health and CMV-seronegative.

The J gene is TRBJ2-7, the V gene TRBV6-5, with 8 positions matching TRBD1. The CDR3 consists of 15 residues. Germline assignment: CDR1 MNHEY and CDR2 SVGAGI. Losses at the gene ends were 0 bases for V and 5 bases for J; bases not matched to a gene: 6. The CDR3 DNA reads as TGTGCCAGCAGTTACTCCGGACAGGGCAGCCACGAGCAGTACTTC. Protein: CASSYSGQGSHEQYF.

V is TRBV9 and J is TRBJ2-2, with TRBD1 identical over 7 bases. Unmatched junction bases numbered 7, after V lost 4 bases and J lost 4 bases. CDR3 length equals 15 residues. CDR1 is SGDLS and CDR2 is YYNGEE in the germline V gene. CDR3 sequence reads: CASSPGTVITGELFF. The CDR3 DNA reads TGTGCCAGCAGCCCCGGGACAGTCATCACCGGGGAGCTGTTTTTT.

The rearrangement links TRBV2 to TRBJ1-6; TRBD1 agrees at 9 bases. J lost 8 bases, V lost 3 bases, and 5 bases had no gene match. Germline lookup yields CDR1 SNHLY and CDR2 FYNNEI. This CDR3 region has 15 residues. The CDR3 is CASSDGYRGHSPLHF. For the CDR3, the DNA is TGTGCCAGCAGTGATGGGTACAGGGGGCATTCACCCCTCCACTTT.

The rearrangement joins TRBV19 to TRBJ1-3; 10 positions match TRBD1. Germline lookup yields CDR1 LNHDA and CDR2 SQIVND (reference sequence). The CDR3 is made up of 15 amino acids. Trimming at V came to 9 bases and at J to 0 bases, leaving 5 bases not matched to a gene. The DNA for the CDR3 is TGTGCCAGCTGGGACAGGGGAAGCTCTGGAAACACCATATATTTT. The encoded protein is CASWDRGSSGNTIYF. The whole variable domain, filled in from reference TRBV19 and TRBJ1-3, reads DGGITQSPKYLFRKEGQNVTLSCEQNLNHDAMYWYRQDPGQGLRLIYYSQIVNDFQKGDIAEGYSVSREKKESFPLTVTSAQKNPTAFYLCASWDRGSSGNTIYFGEGSWLTVV.

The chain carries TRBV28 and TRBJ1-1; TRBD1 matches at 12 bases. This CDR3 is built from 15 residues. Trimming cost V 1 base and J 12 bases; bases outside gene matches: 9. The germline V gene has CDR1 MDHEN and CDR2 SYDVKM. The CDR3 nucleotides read TGTGCCAGCAGTTTATATGGGGGGACAGGGGGCACAACTTTCTTT. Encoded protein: CASSLYGGTGGTTFF.

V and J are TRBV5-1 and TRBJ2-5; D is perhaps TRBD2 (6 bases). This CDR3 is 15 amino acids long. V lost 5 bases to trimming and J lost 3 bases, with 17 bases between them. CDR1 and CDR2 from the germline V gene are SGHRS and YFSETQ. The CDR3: CASREMGTGKETQYF. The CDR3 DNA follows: TGCGCCAGCAGAGAGATGGGGACTGGCAAAGAGACCCAGTACTTC. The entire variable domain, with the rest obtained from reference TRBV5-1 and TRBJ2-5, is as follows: KAGVTQTPRYLIKTRGQQVTLSCSPISGHRSVSWYQQTPGQGLQFLFEYFSETQRNKGNFPGRFSGRQFSNSRSEMNVSTLELGDSALYLCASREMGTGKETQYFGPGTRLLVL.